This T cell receptor beta chain was found in a study of blood T cells in healthy people across ages. Study-level results: Age advanced and TCR beta diversity per million T cells fell, roughly linearly.

For the second PCR, which ran for about 6 to 11 cycles, a sample-barcoded 5' primer and a J-beta primer mix were used. TCRdb reanalysed the 5' RACE reads using MiXCR and keeps one entry per CDR3 protein. The table has over a million distinct CDR3 sequences, approximately 59% seen once; the top ten hold 6.7%. This clonotype was observed a few times. As yet, its antigen is unknown. Sequenced input: blood. The clonotype was recovered from a man younger than 35 in good health.

This CDR3 is CSAAGTPNEKLFF. DNA for the CDR3: TGCAGTGCTGCCGGGACACCTAATGAAAAACTGTTTTTT. This chain links TRBV20-1 with TRBJ1-4, with D possibly being TRBD1 (6 bases). CDR1 is DFQATT, CDR2 SNEGSKA, per germline (reference sequence). The CDR3 totals 13 residues. The germline V and J ends were trimmed by 5 bases and 3 bases, with 10 bases remaining between them.